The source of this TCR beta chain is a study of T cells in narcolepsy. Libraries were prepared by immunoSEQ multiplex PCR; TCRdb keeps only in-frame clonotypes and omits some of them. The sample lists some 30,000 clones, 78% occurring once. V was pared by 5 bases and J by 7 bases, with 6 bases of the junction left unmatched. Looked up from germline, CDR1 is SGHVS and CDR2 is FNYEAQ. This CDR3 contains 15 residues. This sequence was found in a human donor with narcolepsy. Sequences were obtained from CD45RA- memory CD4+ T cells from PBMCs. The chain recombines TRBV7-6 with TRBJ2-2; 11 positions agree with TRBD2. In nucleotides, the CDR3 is TGTGCCAGCAGCCTACTAGCGGGGGCGGGCGGGGAGCTGTTTTTT. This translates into CASSLLAGAGGELFF.